This record covers a single T cell receptor (beta chain). The antigen is unknown. Trimming pared 2 bases from V and 7 bases from J, leaving 12 bases between. The CDR3 loop spans 15 amino acids. Germline lookup yields CDR1 MDHEN and CDR2 SYDVKM. The data stem from a study of radiation and T cells in renal cell carcinoma. General study findings and limits: Without pretreatment biopsies, baseline tumor clonotype presence was undetermined.

Libraries were prepared by immunoSEQ multiplex PCR; TCRdb keeps only in-frame clonotypes and omits some of them. The sample yields some 130,000 clones, more than 80% seen once. As for time point: blood 2 weeks post-SBRT. Treatment given: 15 Gy SBRT to primary tumor, nephrectomy 4 weeks later. This chain links TRBV28 with TRBJ1-6; D remains unclear. The sample was blood, taken from a patient whose treatment included radiotherapy and nephrectomy. The sequence was collected from a woman between 55 and 75 years old with renal cell carcinoma. As DNA, the CDR3 is TGTGCCAGCAGTTTACTTGGACGGGTGAATTCACCCCTCCACTTT. Translated: CASSLLGRVNSPLHF.